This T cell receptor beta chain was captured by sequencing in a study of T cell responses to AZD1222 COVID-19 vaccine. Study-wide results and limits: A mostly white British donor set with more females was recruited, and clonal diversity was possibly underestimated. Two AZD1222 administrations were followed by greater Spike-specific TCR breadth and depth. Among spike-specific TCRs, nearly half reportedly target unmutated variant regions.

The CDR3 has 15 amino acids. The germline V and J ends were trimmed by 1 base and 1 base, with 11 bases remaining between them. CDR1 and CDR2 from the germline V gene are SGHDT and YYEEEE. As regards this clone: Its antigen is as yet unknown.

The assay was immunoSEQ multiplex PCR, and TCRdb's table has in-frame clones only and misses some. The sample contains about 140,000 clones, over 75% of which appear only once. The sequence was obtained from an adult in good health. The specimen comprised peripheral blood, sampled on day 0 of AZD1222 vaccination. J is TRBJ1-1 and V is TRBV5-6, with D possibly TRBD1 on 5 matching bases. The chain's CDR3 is CASSLRLGQNTEAFF. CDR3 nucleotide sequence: TGTGCCAGCAGCTTGAGGTTAGGACAGAACACTGAAGCTTTCTTT.